The next 2 T cell receptor beta chains were all read from a single sample in a study of T cell changes during pregnancy in multiple sclerosis. The method was immunoSEQ multiplex PCR; TCRdb's version includes in-frame clones alone and lacks a portion of them. In the table there are tens of thousands of clones, about 89% of which are singletons. Sequences were derived from CD8+ T cells from peripheral blood mononuclear cells, sampled in the first trimester of pregnancy. The receptors originated from a female donor with multiple sclerosis, enrolled in a pregnancy study.

This chain links TRBV6-4 with TRBJ1-4; TRBD1 agrees at 9 bases. Germline V gene data show CDR1 as MRHNA and CDR2 as SNTAGT. CDR3 length: 15 residues. The trim removed 6 bases at V and 7 bases at J, leaving 9 bases unmatched. CDR3 bases: TGTGCCAGCAGCCGGACAGGGGATGAGGGTGAAAAACTGTTTTTT. Residues: CASSRTGDEGEKLFF.

DNA of the CDR3: TGTGCCACCCGGGATCCCCCGGAAGATGAGCAGTTCTTC. It yields the protein CATRDPPEDEQFF. The rearrangement joins TRBV10-3 to TRBJ2-1, with D possibly being TRBD2 (5 bases). The germline V gene has CDR1 ENHRY and CDR2 SYGVKD. The CDR3 is 13 amino acids. V was shortened by 10 bases and J by 8 bases, with 18 bases between the two germline ends.